Sequencing of this TCR beta chain was carried out in a study of neurological immune-mediated disorders (dated by TCRdb to between 2018 and 2021). For context, the study as a whole: Of the approximately 34 multiple sclerosis patients, approximately 30 had relapsing-remitting MS and 3 had secondary progressive MS. Peripheral blood TCR-beta repertoires from HTLV-I-associated myelopathy (HAM/TSP) patients, multiple sclerosis patients and healthy controls were compared by UMI-based sequencing. Of the 68 subjects in the cohort, around 15 were HAM/TSP patients, about 34 were multiple sclerosis patients, and 20 were healthy controls. The 90 to 110 TCR-beta libraries included longitudinal samples, technical triplicates and paired sorted CD4+ and CD8+ T-cell subsets alongside PBMC samples.

cDNA was synthesized by template-switch 5'RACE using a primer carrying a 10-nucleotide random unique molecular identifier by which each TCR transcript was tagged. Over 190 million TCR-beta sequences, covering 15-18 subjects, were produced in each sequencing run. The RNeasy kit was used for extraction of total RNA. TCR-beta VDJ regions were amplified with primers for the TCR constant region and the 5'RACE anchor, using the KAPA Real-time Library Amplification kit. A first PCR added sample indexes and Illumina adaptors, after which a second PCR increased the library yield. The roughly 650 bp TCR product was size-selected on a 2% E-gel SizeSelection system after Ampure bead purification. Before pooling, library quality was assessed on a Bioanalyzer, concentration was determined with Qubit, and library quantification was performed with the Kapa Library Quantification kit. Paired-end 2 x 150 bp sequencing of the libraries was performed on an Illumina HiSeq 2500. To increase sequence diversity, roughly 23-30% phiX was spiked into each library pool. On the authors' methods: Quality-filtered reads were processed with the UMI-based MiGEC pipeline, which removed over 85% of raw TCR sequences during error correction. VDJ genes were aligned to IMGT germline references, and each clonotype was defined by a unique CDR3 amino acid sequence together with V-J genes. Clonal expansion, Shannon diversity, and CDR3 relatedness (CalcPairwiseDistances, ClusterSamples) were evaluated with VDJtools, and phylogenetic trees were built with CLCbio workbench. Using coefficient-of-variation modelling across technical triplicates, the study counted a clone as expanded if it had at least 8 unique UMIs. Clones were called with MiXCR by TCRdb after fastp trimmed the public reads at Q25, and only in-frame beta chains were retained. Records with the same CDR3 protein are collapsed into one entry carrying the most frequent genes and DNA. Clone size and V and J calls follow TCRdb, not the original study. The sample has around 130,000 distinct CDR3 sequences on record, roughly 3.4% of them singletons. The ten top clones hold about 1.2% of the sample.

Libraries from unsorted PBMCs were made from 2 million PBMCs kept in RNAlater at -80 degrees C until RNA extraction. The multiple sclerosis patients were enrolled in a US clinical protocol that evaluated disease progression with magnetic resonance imaging. PBMCs were separated from peripheral blood using Ficoll-Hypaque density gradient centrifugation and then cryopreserved in liquid nitrogen. This clonotype was detected many times. This clone's antigen is unknown. The record has no base qualities; no much larger clone is one base away. What the research found in general, with its limitations: In phylogenetic analysis, the repertoires of 18 of 34 MS patients grouped into a cluster of related CDR3 sequences, which suggests a possible signature at the repertoire level. TCR clonal expansion was greatest in HAM/TSP patients and smallest in MS patients, who ranked below even healthy controls. No identical CDR3 amino acid sequences were found to be shared among expanded clones across subjects, suggesting that TCR-beta repertoires were private in all groups. The MS cluster showed no association with clinical or MRI features, and the authors stated that larger cohorts are needed.

This clonotype was obtained from a woman between 25 and 40 years old with multiple sclerosis. Sequencing used PBMCs.

The sequence in DNA is TGTGCCAGCAGAAGACAGGGCGGAGGCGGGGAGCTGTTTTTT. Translated, it gives CASRRQGGGGELFF. The rearranged chain carries TRBV28 and TRBJ2-2; 7 middle bases align to TRBD1. Trimming removed 6 bases from V and 7 bases from J; the gene matches leave 8 bases unexplained. The germline V gene specifies MDHEN as CDR1 and SYDVKM as CDR2. The CDR3 measures 14 amino acids from cysteine to phenylalanine. Kept here is only the CDR3 DNA, which spans 42 bases and is read in frame from base 1.